The sequence of this T cell receptor (beta chain) was determined in a study of shared clonotypes between healthy human individuals. Sequencing was performed with immunoSEQ multiplex PCR; in TCRdb, only in-frame clones are kept and a portion is missing. Of about 2 million clones in the sample, 85% to 95% are singletons; the top ten hold roughly 0.13%. Trimming left V 6 bases short and J 5 bases short, with 16 bases between. This CDR3 is built from 14 residues. Germline CDR1 MDHEN, CDR2 SYDVKM. The chain joins TRBV28 to TRBJ1-2; D is undetermined. This sequence was found in a man younger than 35 in good health. What was sequenced was naive CD4+ T cells sorted from blood. Subset given: CD45RA+ positively selected. CDR3 nucleotides: TGTGCCAGCAGCACTCTTGGACCTCTATATGGCTACACCTTC. It encodes CASSTLGPLYGYTF.